The T cell receptor beta chain described here comes from a study of blood T cell repertoires in COVID-19. Sequencing used immunoSEQ multiplex PCR; TCRdb keeps in-frame clones, though not all of them. This repertoire shows under 250,000 clones, 60% to 85% found once; its top ten account for roughly 6.7%. This receptor was identified in a woman aged 70-85 years with acute or convalescent COVID-19. Material for sequencing was peripheral blood.

The DNA for the CDR3 is TGTGCCAGCAGCTTAGTCCTTTACGAGCAGTACTTC. Residues: CASSLVLYEQYF. J is TRBJ2-7 and V is TRBV11-2; no firm D call. Germline CDR1 and CDR2: SGHAT and FQNNGV. There are 12 residues in the CDR3. Trimming left V 1 base short and J 4 bases short, with 5 bases between.